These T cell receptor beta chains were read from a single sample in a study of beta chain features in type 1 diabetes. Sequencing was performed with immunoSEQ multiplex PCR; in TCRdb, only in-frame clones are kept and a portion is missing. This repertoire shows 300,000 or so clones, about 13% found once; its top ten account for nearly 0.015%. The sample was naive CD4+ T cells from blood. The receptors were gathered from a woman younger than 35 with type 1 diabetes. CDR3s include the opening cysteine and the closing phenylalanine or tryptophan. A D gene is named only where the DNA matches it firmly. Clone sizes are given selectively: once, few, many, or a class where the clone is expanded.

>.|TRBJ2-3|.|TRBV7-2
CASSFATDTQYF
TGTGCCAGCAGTTTTGCGACAGATACGCAGTATTTT
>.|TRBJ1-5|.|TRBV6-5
CASSYSRDNQPQHF
TGTGCCAGCAGTTACTCGCGGGATAATCAGCCCCAGCATTTT
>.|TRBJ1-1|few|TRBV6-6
CASSYRQGGNTEAFF
TGTGCCAGCAGCTACCGCCAGGGTGGGAACACTGAAGCTTTCTTT
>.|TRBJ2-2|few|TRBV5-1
CASNLVGGNTGELFF
TGCGCCAGCAACCTGGTCGGGGGGAACACCGGGGAGCTGTTTTTT
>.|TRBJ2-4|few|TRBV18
CASSPLAGSHIQYF
TGTGCCAGCTCACCACTAGCAGGGTCACACATTCAGTACTTC
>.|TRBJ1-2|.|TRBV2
CASTRNYGYTF
TGTGCCAGCACCAGGAACTATGGCTACACCTTC
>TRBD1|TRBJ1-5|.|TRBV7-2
CASSPRNRGTNQPQHF
TGTGCCAGCAGCCCTCGGAACAGGGGTACAAATCAGCCCCAGCATTTT
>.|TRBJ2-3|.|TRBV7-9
CASSLSGVKDTQYF
TGTGCCAGCAGCTTATCGGGAGTCAAGGATACGCAGTATTTT
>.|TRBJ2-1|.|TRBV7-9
CASSLAAGTYNEQFF
TGTGCCAGCAGCCTCGCTGCCGGGACTTACAATGAGCAGTTCTTC
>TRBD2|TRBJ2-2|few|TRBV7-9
CASSPHTGTSGRITGELFF
TGTGCCAGCAGCCCTCACACCGGGACTAGCGGGAGGATCACCGGGGAGCTGTTTTTT
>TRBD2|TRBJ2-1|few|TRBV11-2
CASSSGLAGGLYNEQFF
TGTGCCAGCAGCTCTGGACTAGCGGGGGGCCTTTACAATGAGCAGTTCTTC
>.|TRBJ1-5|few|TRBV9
CASSVEGGQPQHF
TGTGCCAGCAGCGTAGAAGGGGGTCAGCCCCAGCATTTT
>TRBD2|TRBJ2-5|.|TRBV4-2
CASSQDQAGAETQYF
TGTGCCAGCAGCCAAGATCAAGCGGGAGCTGAGACCCAGTACTTC
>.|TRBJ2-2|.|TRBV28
CASSYSSSGELFF
TGTGCCAGCAGTTATAGTAGCTCCGGGGAGCTGTTTTTT
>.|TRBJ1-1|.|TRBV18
CASSPREDTEAFF
TGTGCCAGCTCACCCAGGGAAGACACTGAAGCTTTCTTT